These 20 T cell receptor beta chains were all obtained from the same sample, sequenced in a study of OX40 agonist ivuxolimab in advanced cancers. Clones were sequenced by immunoSEQ multiplex PCR, and TCRdb holds only the in-frame ones, with some missing. The sample carries approximately 77,000 clones, about 93% recorded once. This material consisted of CD4+ or CD8+ T cells sorted from blood, taken in a trial of the OX40 agonist ivuxolimab. Every receptor here comes from an adult with an advanced solid tumor such as melanoma, head and neck, liver or kidney cancer.

The rearrangement uses TRBV29-1 and TRBJ2-7, with 8 bases fitting TRBD1. In germline, CDR1 is SQVTM, CDR2 ANQGSEA. The CDR3 consists of 12 residues. The junction had 4 bases not matched to a gene; V was cut back by 4 bases and J by 5 bases. The CDR3 loop is CSVVTGAHEQYF. The CDR3 DNA reads TGCAGCGTTGTGACAGGGGCCCACGAGCAGTACTTC.

The J gene is TRBJ2-7, the V gene TRBV5-4; D not resolved. V was shortened by 4 bases and J by 0 bases, with 11 bases between the two germline ends. Germline CDR1 reads SGHNT; CDR2 reads YYREEE (reference sequence). CDR3 size: 14 residues. This chain's CDR3 is CASSQTINSYEQYF. The CDR3 nucleotides are TGTGCCAGCAGCCAGACAATAAACTCCTACGAGCAGTACTTC.

The chain uses TRBV4-2 and TRBJ2-3; D is uncertain. This CDR3 region has 16 residues. V dropped 0 bases and J dropped 0 bases, with 10 bases sitting between them. The germline V gene encodes CDR1 LGHNA and CDR2 YNFKEQ. CDR3 loop: CASSQDLSLSTDTQYF. The CDR3 DNA follows: TGTGCCAGCAGCCAAGATCTTTCATTGAGCACAGATACGCAGTATTTT.

The chain joins TRBV5-1 to TRBJ2-3, with D perhaps TRBD1 (7 bases). Germline assignment: CDR1 SGHRS and CDR2 YFSETQ. CDR3 length: 14 amino acids. The V gene lost 7 bases and the J gene lost 0 bases, with 12 bases spanning the gap. This CDR3 reads CASLPGGSTDTQYF. The CDR3 bases are TGCGCCAGCCTCCCAGGGGGGAGCACAGATACGCAGTATTTT. The variable domain in full, completed from reference TRBV5-1 and TRBJ2-3, reads KAGVTQTPRYLIKTRGQQVTLSCSPISGHRSVSWYQQTPGQGLQFLFEYFSETQRNKGNFPGRFSGRQFSNSRSEMNVSTLELGDSALYLCASLPGGSTDTQYFGPGTRLTVL.

This clone was seen a handful of times. V is TRBV5-1 and J is TRBJ2-3; 16 positions agree with TRBD2. Germline loops: CDR1 SGHRS, CDR2 YFSETQ. Unmatched junction bases numbered 5, after V lost 4 bases and J lost 3 bases. The CDR3 loop spans 17 amino acids. The CDR3 DNA reads as TGCGCCAGCAGCACGGGACTAGCGGGGGGGCGTACAGATACGCAGTATTTT. Its translation is CASSTGLAGGRTDTQYF.

V and J are TRBV7-6 and TRBJ2-1; 12 bases are a match to TRBD2. Looked up from germline, CDR1 is SGHVS and CDR2 is FNYEAQ. This CDR3 is built from 17 residues. J was trimmed by 0 bases and V by 5 bases; bases with no gene match: 5. The CDR3 DNA sequence: TGTGCCAGCAGCGCCCGACTAGCGGGGGCCTCCTACAATGAGCAGTTCTTC. It translates to CASSARLAGASYNEQFF.

This sequence joins TRBV7-9 and TRBJ1-4; D gene uncertain. CDR3 length: 12 residues. Germline CDR1 SEHNR, CDR2 FQNEAQ (reference sequence). The germline V and J ends were trimmed by 3 bases and 4 bases, with 3 bases remaining between them. In nucleotides, the CDR3 is TGTGCCAGCAGCTTCAATAATGAAAAACTGTTTTTT. Encoded protein: CASSFNNEKLFF. Full variable domain (rest looked up from reference TRBV7-9 and TRBJ1-4): DTGVSQNPRHKITKRGQNVTFRCDPISEHNRLYWYRQTLGQGPEFLTYFQNEAQLEKSRLLSDRFSAERPKGSFSTLEIQRTEQGDSAMYLCASSFNNEKLFFGSGTQLSVL.

The J gene is TRBJ2-7, the V gene TRBV7-2; the D gene is possibly TRBD2 (5 bases). Germline-derived CDR1 and CDR2 are SGHTA and FQGNSA. Trimming cost V 2 bases and J 2 bases, with 10 bases left between them. This CDR3 spans 14 amino acids. The CDR3 DNA reads as TGTGCCAGCAGCTTACCGGGAACCACCTACGAGCAGTACTTC. It specifies CASSLPGTTYEQYF.

The chain recombines TRBV18 with TRBJ2-1, with TRBD2 identical over 12 bases. After removal of 4 bases from V and 7 bases from J, the junction contained 5 bases not matched to a gene. The CDR3 extends over 15 amino acids. Looked up from germline, CDR1 is KGHSH and CDR2 is LQKENI. CDR3 sequence: CASSLLAGGPNEQFF. Written as DNA, the CDR3 is TGTGCCAGCTCACTTCTAGCGGGAGGGCCGAATGAGCAGTTCTTC.

The V gene is TRBV4-1, the J gene TRBJ1-6; TRBD1 matches 7 bases. V shed 4 bases and J 9 bases; nucleotides not matched to a gene: 12. Germline values: CDR1 MGHRA, CDR2 YSYEKL. The CDR3 extends over 16 amino acids. In nucleotides, the CDR3 is TGCGCCAGCAGCCCCCCGGGGGAGCAGGGGGTTTCACCCCTCCACTTT. This codes for CASSPPGEQGVSPLHF.

V usage is TRBV5-1 and J usage is TRBJ2-5; D uncertain. The V end was cut by 4 bases, the J end by 2 bases, with 15 bases between. CDR1 is SGHRS and CDR2 is YFSETQ in the germline V gene. CDR3 size: 15 residues. The CDR3 sequence: CASSLVDRAQETQYF. The CDR3 DNA sequence: TGCGCCAGCAGCCTGGTCGACCGTGCTCAAGAGACCCAGTACTTC.

The chain combines TRBV19 with TRBJ1-2; 9 bases fit TRBD1. The CDR3 spans 17 residues. Germline V gene lookup returns CDR1 LNHDA and CDR2 SQIVND (reference sequence). Trimming cost V 6 bases and J 2 bases; bases outside gene matches: 13. CDR3 residues: CASRFRDRDPKNYGYTF. CDR3 DNA: TGTGCCAGTAGATTCCGGGACAGGGACCCGAAAAACTATGGCTACACCTTC.

The chain recombines TRBV28 with TRBJ1-6, with D uncertain. V lost 6 bases, J lost 9 bases, and 15 bases lay in between. This CDR3 is 14 amino acids long. CDR1 and CDR2 (germline): MDHEN, SYDVKM. The CDR3 loop is CASSRDPRGSPLHF. Written as DNA, the CDR3 is TGTGCCAGCAGCCGCGACCCCCGGGGTTCACCCCTCCACTTT. Supplemented by reference TRBV28 and TRBJ1-6, the full variable domain reads DVKVTQSSRYLVKRTGEKVFLECVQDMDHENMFWYRQDPGLGLRLIYFSYDVKMKEKGDIPEGYSVSREKKERFSLILESASTNQTSMYLCASSRDPRGSPLHFGNGTRLTVT.

The V call is TRBV18, the J call TRBJ2-2; D is uncertain. CDR1 and CDR2 from the germline V gene are KGHSH and LQKENI. The CDR3 sequence is 14 residues long. Deletions cut 6 bases from V and 6 bases from J, with 14 bases between. The CDR3 region is CASSLDQSAGELFF. The CDR3 DNA reads TGTGCCAGCTCCCTGGACCAGTCCGCCGGGGAGCTGTTTTTT.

In its sample, this clone was seen a few times. In the same sample, other DNA sequences code for this CDR3. The gene calls are TRBV4-3 and TRBJ2-5, with D possibly TRBD1 on 6 matching bases. CDR1 and CDR2 (germline): LGHNA, YSLEER. V gave up 4 bases and J gave up 2 bases, with 8 bases separating them. The CDR3 is 13 amino acids. The CDR3 region is CASSRGPQETQYF. The CDR3 nucleotides read TGCGCCAGCAGCCGGGGGCCACAAGAGACCCAGTACTTC.

The V call is TRBV7-2, the J call TRBJ2-2; D might be TRBD1 or TRBD2, each matching 6 bases. The V gene's germline CDR1 is SGHTA and CDR2 FQGNSA. V lost 5 bases to trimming and J lost 8 bases, with 18 bases between them. The CDR3 covers 15 residues. The CDR3 region is CASSPRLGQGGELFF. CDR3 DNA sequence: TGTGCCAGCAGCCCACGACTAGGCCAGGGGGGGGAGCTGTTTTTT.

The chain has TRBV5-1 and TRBJ2-1; 9 bases are shared with TRBD1. The trim removed 0 bases at V and 14 bases at J, leaving 6 bases unmatched. The CDR3 totals 13 residues. Per germline, CDR1 SGHRS and CDR2 YFSETQ. The CDR3 nucleotides are TGCGCCAGCAGCTTGGCGGGACAGGGTAAGGAGTTCTTC. Its protein product is CASSLAGQGKEFF.

The rearrangement uses TRBV5-1 and TRBJ2-5, with TRBD2 matching over 8 bases. CDR1 is SGHRS, CDR2 YFSETQ, per germline. This CDR3 region has 17 residues. J lost 5 bases, V lost 0 bases, and 12 bases had no gene match. The CDR3 protein is CASSLGVAGRGQETQYF. CDR3 nucleotides: TGCGCCAGCAGCTTGGGGGTAGCGGGAAGGGGTCAGGAGACCCAGTACTTC.

The V call is TRBV5-1, the J call TRBJ2-5; D might be TRBD1 or TRBD2, each matching 5 bases. V was trimmed by 7 bases and J by 4 bases, leaving 17 bases between them. The CDR3 totals 14 residues. CDR1 is SGHRS and CDR2 is YFSETQ in the germline V gene. The CDR3 DNA reads as TGCGCCAGCTGGGATCCAGGGACGGTAGAGACCCAGTACTTC. Encoded protein: CASWDPGTVETQYF.

This clone was seen once. The chain joins TRBV7-2 to TRBJ2-1, with 12 bases identical to TRBD2. Germline V gene data show CDR1 as SGHTA and CDR2 as FQGNSA. This CDR3 has 15 amino acids. Unmatched junction bases numbered 8, after V lost 5 bases and J lost 9 bases. CDR3 residues: CASSPPSGGAVEQFF. In DNA form, the CDR3 reads TGTGCCAGCAGCCCCCCTAGCGGGGGGGCCGTTGAGCAGTTCTTC.